These 9 T cell receptor beta chains originate from one sample sequenced in a study of blood T cell repertoires in COVID-19. The repertoire was sequenced with immunoSEQ multiplex PCR; TCRdb's copy has only in-frame clones and lacks some. The sample lists 200,000 to 300,000 clones; about 83% were seen once. Source material: peripheral blood. These receptors all come from a man older than 75 with acute or convalescent COVID-19.

This sequence joins TRBV6-6 and TRBJ2-1; TRBD1 aligns across 9 bases. Germline trimming cut 7 bases from V and 0 bases from J; bases unmatched to any gene: 4. Per germline, CDR1 MNHNY and CDR2 SVGAGI (reference sequence). The CDR3 has 15 amino acids. CDR3 sequence reads: CASTMTGGSYNEQFF. CDR3 in DNA: TGTGCCAGCACAATGACAGGGGGCTCCTACAATGAGCAGTTCTTC.

The V and J genes are TRBV15 and TRBJ2-7; tentative D call: TRBD1 (6 bases). This CDR3 comprises 15 residues. Germline-derived CDR1 and CDR2 are LNHNV and YYDKDF (reference sequence). V shed 5 bases and J shed 3 bases, with 17 bases lying between them. The CDR3 loop reads CATSRGTQARYEQYF. The CDR3 region has the DNA TGTGCCACCAGCCGAGGGACACAGGCCCGCTACGAGCAGTACTTC.

The chain recombines TRBV3-1 (or the pseudogene TRBV3-2) with TRBJ2-3; weak D call: TRBD1 (5 bases). There are 13 residues in the CDR3. Germline CDR1 reads LGHDT; CDR2 reads YNNKEL (reference sequence). The germline V and J ends were trimmed by 0 bases and 4 bases, with 5 bases remaining between them. The CDR3 loop reads CASSQEGADTQYF. The CDR3 nucleotides read TGTGCCAGCAGCCAAGAAGGGGCAGATACGCAGTATTTT.

The count of this clone is one. The genes are TRBV11-1 and TRBJ1-2; the D is unclear. Trimming left V 2 bases short and J 8 bases short, with 12 bases between. CDR1 and CDR2 (germline): SGHAT, FQDESV (reference sequence). The CDR3 has 13 amino acids. CDR3 sequence reads: CASSLQALGGYTF. CDR3 nucleotides: TGTGCCAGCAGCTTACAGGCCCTCGGCGGCTACACCTTC.

The chain combines TRBV28 with TRBJ2-7; D unclear. The ends were cut back, 3 bases at V and 7 bases at J, with 10 bases in the middle. The CDR3 is made up of 12 amino acids. From germline, CDR1 is MDHEN and CDR2 SYDVKM. The chain's CDR3 is CASSLGAREQYF. CDR3 bases: TGTGCCAGCAGTTTGGGTGCTAGGGAGCAGTACTTC.

The chain combines TRBV12-3 or TRBV12-4 with TRBJ1-2; D perhaps matches TRBD1 (5 bases). The V and J ends lost 7 bases and 8 bases respectively, with 14 bases between them. This CDR3 contains 12 residues. The CDR3 is CASTRTSMGYTF. CDR3 sequence (DNA): TGTGCCAGCACTCGGACAAGCATGGGCTACACCTTC.

The chain combines TRBV19 with TRBJ1-4; a possible D gene is TRBD1 (5 bases). Deletions cut 5 bases from V and 0 bases from J, with 10 bases between. Germline assignment: CDR1 LNHDA and CDR2 SQIVND (reference sequence). CDR3 length equals 15 residues. Here the CDR3 reads CASSSQGATNEKLFF. The CDR3 region has the DNA TGTGCCAGTAGTTCCCAAGGGGCAACTAATGAAAAACTGTTTTTT.

The rearrangement links TRBV4-1 to TRBJ1-2; 7 nucleotides line up with TRBD1. J lost 4 bases, V lost 4 bases, and 9 bases had no gene match. Germline CDR1 MGHRA, CDR2 YSYEKL. The CDR3 runs to 15 residues. The CDR3 bases are TGCGCCAGCAGCCCCTCTGGGGGACAGCCCTATGGCTACACCTTC. Its protein is CASSPSGGQPYGYTF.

The chain carries TRBV6-5 and TRBJ1-5; D is ambiguous. CDR1 and CDR2 (germline): MNHEY, SVGAGI. Deletions cut 7 bases from V and 3 bases from J, with 10 bases between. CDR3 length: 13 residues. CDR3 bases: TGTGCCAGCACGGGGAGGGTCAATCAGCCCCAGCATTTT. It specifies CASTGRVNQPQHF.